These T cell receptor beta chains were read from a single sample in a study of tumor-infiltrating lymphocytes in primary liver carcinoma. TCRdb independently ran MiXCR on the multiplex PCR reads; one entry per CDR3 protein. The data hold 190,000 or so distinct CDR3 sequences, with less than 70% observed a single time. The sample was peripheral blood. All receptors derive from a woman aged 60-75 years with primary liver carcinoma and hepatitis B virus infection. Each CDR3 is given with its conserved first and last residue. D genes are given only for firm matches. Not every row has a clone size; where given, it reads once, few, many or a size class.

v_call	d_call	clone_size	j_call	cdr3_aa	cdr3_nt
TRBV11-2	TRBD2	-	TRBJ2-2	CAISSPLAGVQGELFF	TGTGCCATCAGCTCCCCACTAGCGGGAGTTCAGGGGGAGCTGTTTTTT
TRBV5-6	TRBD2	-	TRBJ2-5	CASSWGGTFVYQETQYF	TGTGCCAGCAGTTGGGGAGGGACTTTCGTGTACCAAGAGACCCAGTACTTC
TRBV6-1	-	few	TRBJ1-2	CASSRETNYGYTF	TGTGCCAGCAGCAGAGAAACTAACTATGGCTACACCTTC
TRBV29-1	TRBD1	once	TRBJ1-2	CGVEGLGQGVYGYTF	TGCGGCGTCGAAGGACTAGGACAGGGAGTCTATGGCTACACCTTC
TRBV24-1	TRBD2	-	TRBJ2-1	CATSGGVSDEQFF	TGTGCCACCAGCGGGGGGGTATCGGATGAGCAGTTCTTC
TRBV6-2/TRBV6-3	TRBD2	once	TRBJ2-1	CASTAGFGGEQFF	TGTGCCAGCACAGCGGGATTTGGGGGTGAGCAGTTCTTC
TRBV28	-	-	TRBJ2-1	CASSFGGGEQFF	TGTGCCAGCAGTTTCGGTGGAGGTGAGCAGTTCTTC
TRBV7-8	-	-	TRBJ2-3	CANSYDMVADTQYF	TGTGCCAACAGCTACGACATGGTAGCAGATACGCAGTATTTT
TRBV12-3/TRBV12-4	-	-	TRBJ2-7	CVSSLGTGSYEQYF	TGTGTCAGCAGTTTGGGCACAGGGTCCTACGAGCAGTACTTC
TRBV10-3	-	many	TRBJ2-7	CAISGSESQANTYEQYF	TGTGCCATCAGTGGATCCGAATCCCAGGCGAACACCTACGAGCAGTACTTC
TRBV6-6	-	many	TRBJ2-1	CASSYRDRRVDEQFF	TGTGCCAGCAGTTACCGGGACCGGAGGGTCGATGAGCAGTTCTTC
TRBV11-2	TRBD1	-	TRBJ2-2	CASSSSTGGAGELFF	TGTGCCAGCAGCTCCTCGACAGGGGGGGCCGGGGAGCTGTTTTTT
TRBV11-2	-	-	TRBJ2-2	CASSPTVSNTRELFF	TGTGCCAGCAGCCCAACCGTATCGAACACCAGGGAGCTGTTTTTT
TRBV11-2	-	once	TRBJ2-3	CASSPLDTRYF	TGTGCCAGCAGCCCTTTGGATACACGGTATTTT
TRBV11-2	-	few	TRBJ1-4	CASSFGGPDEKLFF	TGTGCCAGCAGCTTTGGGGGCCCCGATGAAAAACTGTTTTTT
TRBV11-3	-	-	TRBJ1-2	CASSLGTFAYTF	TGTGCCAGCAGCTTAGGGACCTTTGCCTATACCTTC
TRBV11-3	TRBD2	-	TRBJ2-1	CASNATSGGRYSEQFF	TGTGCCAGCAACGCGACTAGCGGAGGCCGATACAGTGAGCAGTTCTTC
TRBV6-1	TRBD1	-	TRBJ1-1	CASPRTGGTEAFF	TGTGCCAGCCCCAGGACAGGGGGCACTGAAGCTTTCTTT
TRBV29-1	-	-	TRBJ2-1	CSSWGPSSSYNEQFF	TGCAGCTCCTGGGGGCCTTCAAGCTCCTACAATGAGCAGTTCTTC
TRBV5-4	TRBD2	many	TRBJ2-1	CASSAASGSYNEQFF	TGTGCCAGCAGCGCGGCTAGCGGCTCCTACAATGAGCAGTTCTTC
TRBV7-9	-	few	TRBJ1-3	CASSFDRTANTIYF	TGTGCCAGCAGCTTCGACAGGACGGCAAACACCATATATTTT
TRBV6-5	-	-	TRBJ2-1	CASSPGTPLRIDSEQLF	TGTGCCAGCAGTCCTGGGACTCCATTGCGAATCGACAGTGAGCAGTTGTTC
TRBV5-4	-	-	TRBJ1-3	CASSLAAAGNTIYF	TGTGCCAGCAGCTTGGCCGCCGCTGGAAACACCATATATTTT
TRBV11-3	-	-	TRBJ2-5	CASSIIATGNGETQYF	TGTGCCAGCAGCATTATTGCGACAGGTAACGGAGAGACCCAGTACTTC